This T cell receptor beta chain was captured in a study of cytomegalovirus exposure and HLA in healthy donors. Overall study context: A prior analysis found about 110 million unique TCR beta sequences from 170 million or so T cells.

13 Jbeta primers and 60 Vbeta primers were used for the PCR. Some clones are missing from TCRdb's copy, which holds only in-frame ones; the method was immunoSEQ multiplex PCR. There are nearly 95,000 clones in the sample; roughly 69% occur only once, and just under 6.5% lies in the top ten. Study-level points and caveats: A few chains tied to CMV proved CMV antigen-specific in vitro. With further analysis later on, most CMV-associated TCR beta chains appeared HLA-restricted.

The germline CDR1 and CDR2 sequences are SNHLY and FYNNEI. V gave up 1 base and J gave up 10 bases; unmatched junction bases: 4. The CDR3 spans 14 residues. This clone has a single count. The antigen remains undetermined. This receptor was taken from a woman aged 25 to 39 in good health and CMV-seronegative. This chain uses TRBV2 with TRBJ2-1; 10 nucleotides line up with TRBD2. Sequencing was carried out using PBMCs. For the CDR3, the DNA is TGTGCCAGCAGTGAAGGGCTAGCGGGGGCCGAGCAGTTCTTC. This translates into CASSEGLAGAEQFF.